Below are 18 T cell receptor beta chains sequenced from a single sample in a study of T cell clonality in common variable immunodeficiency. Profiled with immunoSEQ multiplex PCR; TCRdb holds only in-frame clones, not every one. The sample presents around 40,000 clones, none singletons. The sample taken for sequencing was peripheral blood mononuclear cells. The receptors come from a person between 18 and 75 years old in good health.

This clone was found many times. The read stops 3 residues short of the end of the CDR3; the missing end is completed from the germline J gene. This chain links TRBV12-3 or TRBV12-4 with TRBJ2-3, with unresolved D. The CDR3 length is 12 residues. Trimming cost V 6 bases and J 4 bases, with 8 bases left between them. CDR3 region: CASSASADTQYF. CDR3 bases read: TGTGCCAGCAGCGCTTCGGCAGATACG.

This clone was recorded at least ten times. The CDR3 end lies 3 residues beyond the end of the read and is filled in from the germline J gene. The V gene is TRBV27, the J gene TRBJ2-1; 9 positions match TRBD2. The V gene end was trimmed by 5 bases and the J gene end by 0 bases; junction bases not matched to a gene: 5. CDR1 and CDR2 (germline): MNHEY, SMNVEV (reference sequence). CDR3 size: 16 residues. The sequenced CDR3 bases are TGTGCCAGCAGTCCCGATAGCGGGAGCTCCTACAATGAG. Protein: CASSPDSGSSYNE. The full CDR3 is CASSPDSGSSYNEQFF.

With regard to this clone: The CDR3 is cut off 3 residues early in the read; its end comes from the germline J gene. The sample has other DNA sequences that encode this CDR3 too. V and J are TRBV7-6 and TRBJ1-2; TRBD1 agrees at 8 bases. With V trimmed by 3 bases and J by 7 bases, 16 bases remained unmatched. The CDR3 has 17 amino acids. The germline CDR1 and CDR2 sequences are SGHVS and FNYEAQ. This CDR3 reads CASSLGTGILSMSGYTF. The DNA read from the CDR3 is TGTGCCAGCAGCTTGGGGACAGGCATATTGAGCATGAGTGGC.

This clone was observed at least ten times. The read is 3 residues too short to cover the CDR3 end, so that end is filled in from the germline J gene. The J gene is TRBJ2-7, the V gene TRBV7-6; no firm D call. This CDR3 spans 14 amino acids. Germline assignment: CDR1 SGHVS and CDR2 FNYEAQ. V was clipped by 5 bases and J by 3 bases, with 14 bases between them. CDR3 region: CASSPGPTHYEQYF. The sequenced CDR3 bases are TGTGCCAGCAGCCCGGGTCCTACCCACTACGAG.

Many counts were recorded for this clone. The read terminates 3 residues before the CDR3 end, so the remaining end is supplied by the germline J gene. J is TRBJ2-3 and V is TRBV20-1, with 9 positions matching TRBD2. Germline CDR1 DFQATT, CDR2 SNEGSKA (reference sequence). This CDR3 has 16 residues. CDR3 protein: CSARDPRFSGGETQYF. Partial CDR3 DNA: TGCAGTGCTAGAGACCCCAGATTTAGCGGGGGAGAGACG.

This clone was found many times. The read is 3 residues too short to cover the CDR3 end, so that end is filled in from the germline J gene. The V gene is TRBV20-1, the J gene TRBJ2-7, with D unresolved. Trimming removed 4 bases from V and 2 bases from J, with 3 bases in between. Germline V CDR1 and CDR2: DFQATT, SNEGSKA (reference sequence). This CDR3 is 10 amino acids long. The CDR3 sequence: CSAIAYEQYF. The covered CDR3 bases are TGCAGTGCTATAGCCTACGAG.

CDR3 protein: CSARFDRGHGYTF. The CDR3 DNA, read in part, is TGCAGTGCTAGATTCGACAGGGGGCATGGC. The chain recombines TRBV20-1 with TRBJ1-2, with 10 bases that match TRBD1. The read comes to an end 3 residues before the CDR3 does, leaving the germline J gene to fill in the end. The ends lost 2 bases at V and 6 bases at J; junction bases unmatched: 3. Germline V CDR1 and CDR2: DFQATT, SNEGSKA (reference sequence). The CDR3 is made up of 13 amino acids.

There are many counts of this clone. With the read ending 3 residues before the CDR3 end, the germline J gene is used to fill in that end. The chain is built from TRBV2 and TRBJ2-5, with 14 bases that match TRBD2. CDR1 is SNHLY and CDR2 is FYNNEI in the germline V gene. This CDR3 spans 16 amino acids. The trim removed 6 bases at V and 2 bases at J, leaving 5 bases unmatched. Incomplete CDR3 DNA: TGTGCCAGCAGGGTCGGGACTAGCGGGGGTCAAGAGACC. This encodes CASRVGTSGGQET. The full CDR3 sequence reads CASRVGTSGGQETQYF.

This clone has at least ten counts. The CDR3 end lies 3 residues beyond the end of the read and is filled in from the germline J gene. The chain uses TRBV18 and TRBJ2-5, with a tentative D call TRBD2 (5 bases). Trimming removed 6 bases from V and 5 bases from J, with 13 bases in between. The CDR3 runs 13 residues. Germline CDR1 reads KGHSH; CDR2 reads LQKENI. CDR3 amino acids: CASSPSFGETQYF. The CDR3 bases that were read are TGTGCCAGCTCCCCTAGCTTCGGGGAGACC.

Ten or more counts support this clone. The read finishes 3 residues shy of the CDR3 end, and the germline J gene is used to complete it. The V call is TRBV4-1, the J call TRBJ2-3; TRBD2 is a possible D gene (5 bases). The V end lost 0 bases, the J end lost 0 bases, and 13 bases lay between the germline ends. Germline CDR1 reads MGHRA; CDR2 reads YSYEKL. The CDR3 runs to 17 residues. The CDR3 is CASSQDFGSVSTDTQYF. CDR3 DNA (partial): TGCGCCAGCAGCCAAGACTTTGGTAGCGTAAGCACAGATACG.

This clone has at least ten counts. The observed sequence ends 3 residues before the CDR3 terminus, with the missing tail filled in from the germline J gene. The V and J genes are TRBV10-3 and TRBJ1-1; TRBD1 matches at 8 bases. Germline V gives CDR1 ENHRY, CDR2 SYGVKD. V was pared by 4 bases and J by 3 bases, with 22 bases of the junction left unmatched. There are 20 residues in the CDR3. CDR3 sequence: CAISGPTGVSVWVLDTEAFF. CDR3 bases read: TGTGCCATCAGTGGGCCGACAGGGGTTTCGGTTTGGGTGCTGGACACTGAA.

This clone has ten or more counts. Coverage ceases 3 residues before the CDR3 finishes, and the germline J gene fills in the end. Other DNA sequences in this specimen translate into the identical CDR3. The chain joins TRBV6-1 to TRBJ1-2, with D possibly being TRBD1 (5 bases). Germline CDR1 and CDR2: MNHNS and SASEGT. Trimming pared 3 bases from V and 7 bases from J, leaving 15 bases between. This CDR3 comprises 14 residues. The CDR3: CASSEVVTAIGYTF. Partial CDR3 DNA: TGTGCCAGCAGTGAGGTGGTGACAGCTATTGGC.

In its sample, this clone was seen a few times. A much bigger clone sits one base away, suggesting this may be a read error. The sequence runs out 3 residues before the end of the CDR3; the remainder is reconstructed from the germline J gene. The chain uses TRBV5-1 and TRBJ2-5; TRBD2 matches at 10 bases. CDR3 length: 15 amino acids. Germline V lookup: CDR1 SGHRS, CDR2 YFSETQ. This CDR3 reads CASKVAGGTTDTQYF. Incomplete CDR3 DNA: TGCGCCAGCAAGGTAGCGGGGGGAACCACAGATACC.

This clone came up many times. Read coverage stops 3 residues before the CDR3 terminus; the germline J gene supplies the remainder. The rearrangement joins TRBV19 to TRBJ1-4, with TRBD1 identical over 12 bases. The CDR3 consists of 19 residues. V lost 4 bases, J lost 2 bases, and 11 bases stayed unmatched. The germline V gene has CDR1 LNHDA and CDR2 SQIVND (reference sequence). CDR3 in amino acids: CASSTAGTGGAGTNEKLFF. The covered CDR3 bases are TGTGCCAGTAGTACCGCCGGGACAGGGGGCGCTGGCACTAATGAAAAA.

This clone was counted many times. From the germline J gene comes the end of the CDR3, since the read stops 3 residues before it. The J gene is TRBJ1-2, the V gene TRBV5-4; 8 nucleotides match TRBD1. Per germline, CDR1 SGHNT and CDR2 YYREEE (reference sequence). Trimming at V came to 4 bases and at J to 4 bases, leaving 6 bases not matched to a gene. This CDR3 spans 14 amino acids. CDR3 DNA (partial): TGTGCCAGCAGCACGGGACAGGTAGCCTATGGC. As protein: CASSTGQVAYG. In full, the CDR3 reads CASSTGQVAYGYTF.

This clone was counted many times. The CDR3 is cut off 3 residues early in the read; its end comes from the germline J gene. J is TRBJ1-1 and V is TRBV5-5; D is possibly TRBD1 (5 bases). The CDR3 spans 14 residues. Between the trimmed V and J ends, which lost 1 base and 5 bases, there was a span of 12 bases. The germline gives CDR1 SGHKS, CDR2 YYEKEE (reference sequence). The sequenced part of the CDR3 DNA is TGTGCCAGCAGCTTGCTGACAGCATGGACTGAA. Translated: CASSLLTAWTE. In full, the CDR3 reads CASSLLTAWTEAFF.

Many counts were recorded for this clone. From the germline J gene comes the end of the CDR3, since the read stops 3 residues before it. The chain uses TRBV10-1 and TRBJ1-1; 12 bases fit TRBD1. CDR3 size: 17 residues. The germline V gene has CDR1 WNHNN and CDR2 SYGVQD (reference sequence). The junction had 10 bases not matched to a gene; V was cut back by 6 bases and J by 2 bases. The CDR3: CASSDGTGGLGNTEAFF. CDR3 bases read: TGCGCCAGCAGCGACGGGACAGGGGGCTTGGGAAACACTGAA.

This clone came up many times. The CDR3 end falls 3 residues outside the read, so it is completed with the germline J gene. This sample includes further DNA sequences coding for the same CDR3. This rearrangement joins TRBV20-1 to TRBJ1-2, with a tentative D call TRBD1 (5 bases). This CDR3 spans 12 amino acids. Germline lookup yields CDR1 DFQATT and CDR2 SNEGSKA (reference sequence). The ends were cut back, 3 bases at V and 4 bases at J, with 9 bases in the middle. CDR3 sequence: CSASQGSYGYTF. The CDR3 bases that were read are TGCAGTGCTAGTCAGGGTTCCTATGGC.